This T cell receptor (beta chain) was recorded in a study of cytomegalovirus exposure and HLA in healthy donors. The primer mix had 60 Vbeta and 13 Jbeta primers. Measured with immunoSEQ multiplex PCR; TCRdb has only the in-frame clones, and not every one. The profile shows around 99,000 clones, about 80% of them singletons. Healthy bone marrow donors formed the donor group. This sequence originates from a woman aged 45-65 years in good health and CMV-seropositive. The sample taken for sequencing was PBMCs.

The CDR3 nucleotides are TGTGCCAGCAGCCCAATACGGGGTCGTGGGAATGAGCAGTTCTTC. This translates into CASSPIRGRGNEQFF. The genes are TRBV9 and TRBJ2-1; maybe TRBD2 (5 bases). Trimming removed 4 bases at V and 7 bases at J, with 18 bases between. Germline V CDR1 and CDR2: SGDLS, YYNGEE. The CDR3 is made up of 15 amino acids. The full variable domain, its missing parts supplied by reference TRBV9 and TRBJ2-1, is DSGVTQTPKHLITATGQRVTLRCSPRSGDLSVYWYQQSLDQGLQFLIQYYNGEERAKGNILERFSAQQFPDLHSELNLSSLELGDSALYFCASSPIRGRGNEQFFGPGTRLTVL.